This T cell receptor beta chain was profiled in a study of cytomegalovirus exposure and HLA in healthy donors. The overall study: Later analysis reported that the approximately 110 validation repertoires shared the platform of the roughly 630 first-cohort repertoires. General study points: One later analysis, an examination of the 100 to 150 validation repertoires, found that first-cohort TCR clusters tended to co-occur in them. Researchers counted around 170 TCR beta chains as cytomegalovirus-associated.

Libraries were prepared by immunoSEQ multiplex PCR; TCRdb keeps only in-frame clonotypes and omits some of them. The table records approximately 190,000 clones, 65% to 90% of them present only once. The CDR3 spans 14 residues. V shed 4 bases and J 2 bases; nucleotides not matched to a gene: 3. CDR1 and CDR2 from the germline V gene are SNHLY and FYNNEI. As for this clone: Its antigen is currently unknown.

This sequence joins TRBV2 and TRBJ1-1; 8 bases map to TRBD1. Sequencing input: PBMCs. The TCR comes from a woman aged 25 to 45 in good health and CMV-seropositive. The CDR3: CASSGDRGNTEAFF. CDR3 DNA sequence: TGTGCCAGCAGTGGTGACAGGGGAAACACTGAAGCTTTCTTT.